The rows below give T cell receptor beta chains drawn from one sample of a study of cytomegalovirus exposure and HLA in healthy donors. Profiled with immunoSEQ multiplex PCR; TCRdb holds only in-frame clones, not every one. The sample comprises approximately 130,000 clones, 60% to 85% of which are singletons, and under 3.5% rests with the top ten. The sample comprised PBMCs. All receptors come from a man aged 25-45 years in good health and CMV-seronegative. Both conserved end residues are part of each CDR3. Fields, in order: D gene, J gene, V gene, clone size, CDR3 DNA, CDR3 protein. The D gene is left open where the match is weak. For some rows the clone size is stated as once, few or many, or as a class when expanded; others skip it.

>NA|TRBJ2-7|TRBV28|NA
TGTGCCAGCAGTGCCGGGACAAGGTCCTACGAGCAGTACTTC
CASSAGTRSYEQYF
>NA|TRBJ1-5|TRBV19|NA
TGTGCCAGTAGTATGGAACAGCTACGACAGCCCCAGCATTTT
CASSMEQLRQPQHF
>TRBD2|TRBJ2-1|TRBV2|NA
TGTGCCAGCAGTCTGACTAGCGGCGTTGGGAATGAGCAGTTCTTC
CASSLTSGVGNEQFF
>NA|TRBJ1-5|TRBV10-3|NA
TGTGCCTCACGTTGGGAGGAAGACCAGCCCCAGCATTTT
CASRWEEDQPQHF
>NA|TRBJ1-1|TRBV6-5|few
TGTGCCAGCAGTTACTCCTACCTAGATCGAGCTTTCTTT
CASSYSYLDRAFF
>TRBD1|TRBJ2-7|TRBV30|NA
TGTGCCTGGTTTATACCGGGACAGGGCCACGAGCAGTACTTC
CAWFIPGQGHEQYF
>NA|TRBJ1-1|TRBV27|NA
TGTGCCAGCAGTCCAGCGGCGGGTACTGAAGCTTTCTTT
CASSPAAGTEAFF
>TRBD2|TRBJ2-5|TRBV11-3|NA
TGTGCCAGCAGTGAAAGCGGGGGGAGCACTGAGACCCAGTACTTC
CASSESGGSTETQYF
>NA|TRBJ1-1|TRBV6-5|NA
TGTGCCAGCAGTCCTCAGGGTGGGCTGGACACTGAAGCTTTCTTT
CASSPQGGLDTEAFF
>TRBD2|TRBJ2-7|TRBV2|NA
TGTGCCAGCAAACTAGCGGGGGGGCGCGAGCAGTACTTC
CASKLAGGREQYF
>TRBD1|TRBJ2-2|TRBV5-1|NA
TGCGCCAGCAGCTTGGCCGTTCAGGGACAGGGGAACGGGGAGCTGTTTTTT
CASSLAVQGQGNGELFF
>NA|TRBJ1-2|TRBV11-2|NA
TGTGCCAGCAGCTTATCGGACAGAGACTATGGCTACACCTTC
CASSLSDRDYGYTF
>TRBD2|TRBJ2-3|TRBV9|NA
TGTGCCAGCAGTGCCCGGACTAGCGGCACAGATACGCAGTATTTT
CASSARTSGTDTQYF
>TRBD1|TRBJ2-7|TRBV6-5|NA
TGTGCCAGCAGTCGACCGACAGGGGCGGGGGAGCAGTACTTC
CASSRPTGAGEQYF
>TRBD1|TRBJ2-5|TRBV18|NA
TGTGCCAGCTCACCGCGTCTCCGGGACAGGGGTAAAGAGACCCAGTACTTC
CASSPRLRDRGKETQYF
>NA|TRBJ1-1|TRBV5-6|NA
TGTGCCAGCAGCTTGGGACAGTTTAACACTGAAGCTTTCTTT
CASSLGQFNTEAFF
>TRBD1|TRBJ1-1|TRBV2|NA
TGTGCCAGCAACAAAGGTAGACAGGGAAGGGAGAACACTGAAGCTTTCTTT
CASNKGRQGRENTEAFF
>TRBD1|TRBJ2-5|TRBV5-1|NA
TGCGCCAGCAGCTTAGGGACAGAAGAGACCCAGTACTTC
CASSLGTEETQYF
>NA|TRBJ1-1|TRBV2|NA
TGTGCCAGCAGGTCAGTGAACACTGAAGCTTTCTTT
CASRSVNTEAFF
>TRBD1|TRBJ2-7|TRBV28|NA
TGTGCCAGCAGTCTCCGGGACAGGGCCCTTCAGGAGCAGTACTTC
CASSLRDRALQEQYF
>TRBD2|TRBJ2-5|TRBV7-2|NA
TGTGCCAGCAGCCGGACTAGCGCAGAGACCCAGTACTTC
CASSRTSAETQYF
>NA|TRBJ1-1|TRBV5-1|NA
TGCGCCAGCAGCCCGACGGGGGGCGAGACTGAAGCTTTCTTT
CASSPTGGETEAFF
>TRBD1|TRBJ1-2|TRBV6-5|NA
TGTGCCAGCAGTTATCTCGGACAGGGGGCGGGGGGCTACACCTTC
CASSYLGQGAGGYTF
>NA|TRBJ1-3|TRBV2|few
TGTGCCAGCAGTGAGACAGGTAACACTGGAAACACCATATATTTT
CASSETGNTGNTIYF
>TRBD1|TRBJ1-1|TRBV6-1|NA
TGTGCCAGCAGTGAACGACAGGGATTCTTGAACACTGAAGCTTTCTTT
CASSERQGFLNTEAFF
>NA|TRBJ1-5|TRBV2|NA
TGTGCCAGTGCGGCAGGATCAGGGGCCAATCAGCCCCAGCATTTT
CASAAGSGANQPQHF
>TRBD2|TRBJ2-3|TRBV10-2|NA
TGCGCCAGCGGCCCCCACACTAGCGGGTGGGCAGATACGCAGTATTTT
CASGPHTSGWADTQYF
>TRBD1|TRBJ1-3|TRBV30|NA
TGTGCCTGGGGTCAACAGGGGGCGAACACCATATATTTT
CAWGQQGANTIYF
>TRBD1|TRBJ2-5|TRBV6-6|NA
TGTGCCAGCAGTGCATTCGACAGGGGAAAAGAGACCCAGTACTTC
CASSAFDRGKETQYF
>NA|TRBJ2-3|TRBV19|few
TGTGCCACTAGACCGACAACAGACACAGATACGCAGTATTTT
CATRPTTDTDTQYF
>TRBD2|TRBJ2-7|TRBV4-2|few
TGTGCCAGCAGCCAATTTATGCAGGGACTAGCGGGCCCAGACTCCTACGAGCAGTACTTC
CASSQFMQGLAGPDSYEQYF
>TRBD2|TRBJ2-1|TRBV19|NA
TGTGCCAGTAGTATATCGGCTCAGGGGGGCGGGGGGGCGATTTACAATGAGCAGTTCTTC
CASSISAQGGGGAIYNEQFF
>NA|TRBJ1-5|TRBV5-6|NA
TGTGCCAGCAGCTCTTTTACAGGGAGTGGAAATCAGCCCCAGCATTTT
CASSSFTGSGNQPQHF
>TRBD2|TRBJ2-5|TRBV19|NA
TGTGCCAGTAGTAGGACTAGTTTCCAAGAGACCCAGTACTTC
CASSRTSFQETQYF
>NA|TRBJ2-3|TRBV7-6|once
TGTGCCAGCAGCTTAGCGGGGGGGGCGGGTGATACGCAGTATTTT
CASSLAGGAGDTQYF
>TRBD2|TRBJ2-3|TRBV18|NA
TGTGCCAGCTCACTGACTAGCGGGAATGCGGATACGCAGTATTTT
CASSLTSGNADTQYF
>TRBD1|TRBJ2-7|TRBV5-4|NA
TGTGCCAGCAGTCCACCACAGGGGACCTACGAGCAGTACTTC
CASSPPQGTYEQYF
>NA|TRBJ2-1|TRBV6-6|NA
TGTGCCAGCAGCCCCCCGGGAGCTCGGACGGTTGAGCAGTTCTTC
CASSPPGARTVEQFF
>NA|TRBJ1-2|TRBV6-6|NA
TGTGCCAGCAGTAGCCTATCGACAGGCTATGGCTACACCTTC
CASSSLSTGYGYTF
>NA|TRBJ2-5|TRBV6-1|few
TGTGCCAGCAGTGACTCCAGGAAAGGGACCCAGTACTTC
CASSDSRKGTQYF
>NA|TRBJ2-5|TRBV2|NA
TGTGCCGGGGGCCTTGACGAGACCCAGTACTTC
CAGGLDETQYF
>NA|TRBJ2-7|TRBV4-1|NA
TGCGCCAGCAGCCAAGGGTCAGGGGACGGGTACGAGCAGTACTTC
CASSQGSGDGYEQYF
>TRBD1|TRBJ1-1|TRBV27|NA
TGTGCCAGCAGTCAACTGGACAGGGTGGATGAAGCTTTCTTT
CASSQLDRVDEAFF
>NA|TRBJ2-1|TRBV7-3|few
TGTGCCAGCGCTAATCAGGCTAGCGTTGAGCAGTTCTTC
CASANQASVEQFF
>NA|TRBJ1-4|TRBV11-2|NA
TGTGCCAGCAGCTTCGATTCGGGACTTTGGGAAAAACTGTTTTTT
CASSFDSGLWEKLFF
>NA|TRBJ1-4|TRBV6-5|NA
TGTGCCAGCAGCAGGGTTAAAAGGGAAAAACTGTTTTTT
CASSRVKREKLFF
>NA|TRBJ2-1|TRBV7-9|once
TGTGCCAGCAGGCGATCGGGTCAGCTAGGTCTCACCTACAATGAGCAGTTCTTC
CASRRSGQLGLTYNEQFF
>TRBD2|TRBJ2-3|TRBV28|NA
TGTGCCAGCAGTTCCCTTAGCGGGAGTGGCAGAGATACGCAGTATTTT
CASSSLSGSGRDTQYF
>NA|TRBJ2-1|TRBV7-3|NA
TGTGCCAGCAGCTTAACTTCCGACCGGGGGTTGCTGTTCTTC
CASSLTSDRGLLFF
>TRBD1|TRBJ2-5|TRBV6-5|NA
TGTGCCAGCAGCATGGGACAGGGGGTTCAAGAGACCCAGTACTTC
CASSMGQGVQETQYF